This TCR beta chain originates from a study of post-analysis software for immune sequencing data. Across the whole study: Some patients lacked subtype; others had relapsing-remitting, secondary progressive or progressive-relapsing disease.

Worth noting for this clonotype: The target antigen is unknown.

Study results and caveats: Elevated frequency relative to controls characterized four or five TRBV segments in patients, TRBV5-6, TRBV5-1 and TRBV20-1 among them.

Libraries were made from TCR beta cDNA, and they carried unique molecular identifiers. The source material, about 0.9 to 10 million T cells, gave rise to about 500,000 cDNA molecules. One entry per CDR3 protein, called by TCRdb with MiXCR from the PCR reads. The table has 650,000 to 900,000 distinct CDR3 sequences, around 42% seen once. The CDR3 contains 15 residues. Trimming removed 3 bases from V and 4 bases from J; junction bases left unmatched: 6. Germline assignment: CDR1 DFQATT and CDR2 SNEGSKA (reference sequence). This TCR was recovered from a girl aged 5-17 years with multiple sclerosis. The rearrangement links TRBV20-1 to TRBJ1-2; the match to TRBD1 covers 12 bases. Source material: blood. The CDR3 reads CSASPGQGAAYGYTF. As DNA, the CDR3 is TGCAGTGCTAGCCCGGGACAGGGGGCGGCCTATGGCTACACCTTC.